The rows below give T cell receptor beta chains drawn from one sample of a study of blood T cell repertoires in COVID-19. Data came from immunoSEQ multiplex PCR; TCRdb stores just in-frame clones and leaves some out. The repertoire consists of 200,000 to 250,000 clones, with 65% to 90% occurring once and the leading ten covering approximately 4.8%. Source material: peripheral blood. These receptors all stem from a man aged 45 to 65 with acute or convalescent COVID-19. Each CDR3 is given with its conserved first and last residue. Each record gives: D gene, clone size, V gene, J gene, CDR3 DNA, CDR3 protein. A D gene is named only where the DNA matches it firmly. Expanded clones are given a class, and other clones once, few, many or no size at all.

d_call: -
clone_size: -
v_call: TRBV5-6
j_call: TRBJ1-1
cdr3_nt: TGTGCCAGCAGCTTGGACAGGCAGTCTACCCCGAGCACTGAAGCTTTCTTT
cdr3_aa: CASSLDRQSTPSTEAFF

d_call: -
clone_size: once
v_call: TRBV12-3/TRBV12-4
j_call: TRBJ2-5
cdr3_nt: TGTGCCAGCACAATTGGTGCGCAAGAGACCCAGTACTTC
cdr3_aa: CASTIGAQETQYF

d_call: -
clone_size: few
v_call: TRBV19
j_call: TRBJ1-5
cdr3_nt: TGTGGCACAGGTTATAGCAATCAGCCCCAGCATTTT
cdr3_aa: CGTGYSNQPQHF

d_call: -
clone_size: -
v_call: TRBV5-1
j_call: TRBJ2-2
cdr3_nt: TGCGCCAGCAGCTTGGATGTGACAAACACCGGGGAGCTGTTTTTT
cdr3_aa: CASSLDVTNTGELFF

d_call: TRBD1
clone_size: -
v_call: TRBV3-1/TRBV3-2
j_call: TRBJ1-1
cdr3_nt: TGTGCCAGCAGGACACGCGGGACAGAGAACACTGAAGCTTTCTTT
cdr3_aa: CASRTRGTENTEAFF

d_call: TRBD1
clone_size: -
v_call: TRBV19
j_call: TRBJ1-3
cdr3_nt: TGTGCCAGTAGGCCAGGGGGCTCTGGAAACACCATATATTTT
cdr3_aa: CASRPGGSGNTIYF

d_call: TRBD1
clone_size: -
v_call: TRBV5-6
j_call: TRBJ1-5
cdr3_nt: TGTGCCAGCAGCGGGGCAGGGGGCGATCAGCCCCAGCATTTT
cdr3_aa: CASSGAGGDQPQHF

d_call: TRBD1
clone_size: -
v_call: TRBV6-5
j_call: TRBJ1-2
cdr3_nt: TGTGCCAGCACCGACAGGACAGGGTATTACTATGGCTACACCTTC
cdr3_aa: CASTDRTGYYYGYTF

d_call: TRBD1
clone_size: few
v_call: TRBV7-8
j_call: TRBJ1-1
cdr3_nt: TGTGCCAGCAGCCCCCGTCGAATGGGACAGCTGAACACTGAAGCTTTCTTT
cdr3_aa: CASSPRRMGQLNTEAFF

d_call: -
clone_size: -
v_call: TRBV12-3/TRBV12-4
j_call: TRBJ1-2
cdr3_nt: TGTGCCAGCAGCCGCCGGGGAGGCTACACCTTC
cdr3_aa: CASSRRGGYTF

d_call: TRBD2
clone_size: -
v_call: TRBV5-1
j_call: TRBJ2-1
cdr3_nt: TGCGCCAGCAGCTCCCTAGCGGGGGGGCCGGGTGAGCAGTTCTTC
cdr3_aa: CASSSLAGGPGEQFF

d_call: TRBD1
clone_size: -
v_call: TRBV7-2
j_call: TRBJ1-2
cdr3_nt: TGTGCCAGCAGCTCATCCGCCGGGACAGGGTCCCTCTATGGCTACACCTTC
cdr3_aa: CASSSSAGTGSLYGYTF

d_call: -
clone_size: -
v_call: TRBV12-3/TRBV12-4
j_call: TRBJ1-1
cdr3_nt: TGTGCCAGCCTGGGGGCTGGGACTGAAGCTTTCTTT
cdr3_aa: CASLGAGTEAFF

d_call: TRBD1
clone_size: -
v_call: TRBV11-2
j_call: TRBJ1-6
cdr3_nt: TGTGCCAGCAGCTCGGAGGGGGCGGGAATCAATTCACCCCTCCACTTT
cdr3_aa: CASSSEGAGINSPLHF

d_call: -
clone_size: -
v_call: TRBV7-9
j_call: TRBJ2-2
cdr3_nt: TGTGCCAGCAGACCCAACAGGGATGACACCGGGGAGCTGTTTTTT
cdr3_aa: CASRPNRDDTGELFF

d_call: TRBD1
clone_size: -
v_call: TRBV3-1/TRBV3-2
j_call: TRBJ2-1
cdr3_nt: TGTGCCAGCAGCCAAGTTGAGGTGGGACAGGGCCCCCTCTTC
cdr3_aa: CASSQVEVGQGPLF

d_call: -
clone_size: few
v_call: TRBV4-2
j_call: TRBJ1-1
cdr3_nt: TGTGCCAGCAGCCGGGGGGGTCTGGCTTTCTTT
cdr3_aa: CASSRGGLAFF

d_call: TRBD1
clone_size: -
v_call: TRBV10-3
j_call: TRBJ1-1
cdr3_nt: TGTGCCATCAGGGGGACAGGGTTGGCGAACACTGAAGCTTTCTTT
cdr3_aa: CAIRGTGLANTEAFF

d_call: -
clone_size: -
v_call: TRBV19
j_call: TRBJ2-3
cdr3_nt: TGTGCCAGTAGTACAATACAGGGTGTGGCGCAGTATTTT
cdr3_aa: CASSTIQGVAQYF

d_call: -
clone_size: -
v_call: TRBV6-6
j_call: TRBJ1-6
cdr3_nt: TGTGCCAGCAGTTACTCTGGGGCCTCGGCGAATTCACCCCTCCACTTT
cdr3_aa: CASSYSGASANSPLHF

d_call: TRBD2
clone_size: once
v_call: TRBV6-5
j_call: TRBJ2-1
cdr3_nt: TGTGCCAGCAGTTACTCGAGCGGGGGGACGTACAATGAGCAGTTCTTC
cdr3_aa: CASSYSSGGTYNEQFF

d_call: -
clone_size: -
v_call: TRBV9
j_call: TRBJ1-2
cdr3_nt: TGTGCCAGCAGCCCAGGTGGCGCCAAAAACTATGGCTACACCTTC
cdr3_aa: CASSPGGAKNYGYTF

d_call: TRBD2
clone_size: -
v_call: TRBV5-1
j_call: TRBJ2-2
cdr3_nt: TGCGCCAGCAGCGAAGCGGGGTATGGATCCCCCTCGGGGACCGGGGAGCTGTTTTTT
cdr3_aa: CASSEAGYGSPSGTGELFF

d_call: TRBD1
clone_size: -
v_call: TRBV19
j_call: TRBJ1-5
cdr3_nt: TGTGCCAGTATCCCCGGGACAGTTAGCAATCAGCCCCAGCATTTT
cdr3_aa: CASIPGTVSNQPQHF

d_call: -
clone_size: -
v_call: TRBV6-1
j_call: TRBJ1-1
cdr3_nt: TGTGCCAGCATGAGGCAGGGGAAGAACACTGAAGCTTTCTTT
cdr3_aa: CASMRQGKNTEAFF

d_call: -
clone_size: once
v_call: TRBV3-1/TRBV3-2
j_call: TRBJ1-3
cdr3_nt: TGTGCCAGCAGCCAAGATGCCAGTGGAAACACCATATATTTT
cdr3_aa: CASSQDASGNTIYF

d_call: -
clone_size: -
v_call: TRBV30
j_call: TRBJ1-1
cdr3_nt: TGTGCCTGGACTATGGGCTGGGACACTGAAGCTTTCTTT
cdr3_aa: CAWTMGWDTEAFF

d_call: TRBD1
clone_size: -
v_call: TRBV7-2
j_call: TRBJ1-1
cdr3_nt: TGTGCCAGCAGCTTAGCCCAGGGGGCAGGCACTGAAGCTTTCTTT
cdr3_aa: CASSLAQGAGTEAFF

d_call: TRBD1
clone_size: -
v_call: TRBV6-5
j_call: TRBJ2-7
cdr3_nt: TGTGCCAGCAGCCGCGACAGGGGGTACGAGCAGTACTTC
cdr3_aa: CASSRDRGYEQYF

d_call: -
clone_size: few
v_call: TRBV5-4
j_call: TRBJ1-1
cdr3_nt: TGTGCCAGCAGCCTAAGCATCCGGGGAGACACTGAAGCTTTCTTT
cdr3_aa: CASSLSIRGDTEAFF

d_call: TRBD1
clone_size: -
v_call: TRBV6-5
j_call: TRBJ1-1
cdr3_nt: TGTGCCAGCAGCCCCGGACAGGATTTGAACACTGAAGCTTTCTTT
cdr3_aa: CASSPGQDLNTEAFF

d_call: -
clone_size: -
v_call: TRBV5-1
j_call: TRBJ1-2
cdr3_nt: TGCGCCAGCAGCTTAGAACAGGGTAATGGCTACACCTTC
cdr3_aa: CASSLEQGNGYTF

d_call: -
clone_size: few
v_call: TRBV20-1
j_call: TRBJ1-1
cdr3_nt: TGCAGTGCTAGTAGGGGCAGAGACACTGAAGCTTTCTTT
cdr3_aa: CSASRGRDTEAFF

d_call: TRBD1
clone_size: -
v_call: TRBV29-1
j_call: TRBJ1-1
cdr3_nt: TGCAGCGTACCGGGACAGGGGGCGCGAACTGAAGCTTTCTTT
cdr3_aa: CSVPGQGARTEAFF

d_call: TRBD2
clone_size: -
v_call: TRBV3-1/TRBV3-2
j_call: TRBJ2-3
cdr3_nt: TGTGCCAGCAGCCAACGGGGGATAAGCGGGATCCGCACAGATACGCAGTATTTT
cdr3_aa: CASSQRGISGIRTDTQYF

d_call: TRBD1
clone_size: -
v_call: TRBV2
j_call: TRBJ2-2
cdr3_nt: TGTGCCAGCAGTGTTGGACAGGGCCCGATCGGGGAGCTGTTTTTT
cdr3_aa: CASSVGQGPIGELFF

d_call: TRBD1
clone_size: -
v_call: TRBV29-1
j_call: TRBJ1-6
cdr3_nt: TGCAGCGTGAAGGGACAGGGGGCAGAATCACCCCTCCACTTT
cdr3_aa: CSVKGQGAESPLHF

d_call: -
clone_size: -
v_call: TRBV3-1/TRBV3-2
j_call: TRBJ2-5
cdr3_nt: TGTGCCAGCAGCCGAACAGGGCAGGAGACCCAGTACTTC
cdr3_aa: CASSRTGQETQYF

d_call: TRBD2
clone_size: -
v_call: TRBV13
j_call: TRBJ2-5
cdr3_nt: TGTGCCAGCAGCTCGGGACTAGCGGGGGGACCACAAGAGACCCAGTACTTC
cdr3_aa: CASSSGLAGGPQETQYF

d_call: -
clone_size: -
v_call: TRBV11-2
j_call: TRBJ2-3
cdr3_nt: TGTGCCAGCAGCTTAGGTCTATGGGCGGGTCCCACAGATACGCAGTATTTT
cdr3_aa: CASSLGLWAGPTDTQYF

d_call: -
clone_size: -
v_call: TRBV14
j_call: TRBJ2-3
cdr3_nt: TGTGCCAGCAGCCTTCATCAGGCTAGCACAGATACGCAGTATTTT
cdr3_aa: CASSLHQASTDTQYF

d_call: -
clone_size: few
v_call: TRBV3-1/TRBV3-2
j_call: TRBJ2-7
cdr3_nt: TGTGCCAGCAGCCAAGTTTCCCGCGAGCAGTACTTC
cdr3_aa: CASSQVSREQYF

d_call: -
clone_size: -
v_call: TRBV7-2
j_call: TRBJ1-2
cdr3_nt: TGTGCCAGCAGTTCGACAACTAACTATGGCTACACCTTC
cdr3_aa: CASSSTTNYGYTF

d_call: -
clone_size: once
v_call: TRBV25-1
j_call: TRBJ1-6
cdr3_nt: TGTGCCAGCAGTCCCGATTCGGGGTTGGGCTCACCCCTCCACTTT
cdr3_aa: CASSPDSGLGSPLHF

d_call: -
clone_size: few
v_call: TRBV12-3/TRBV12-4
j_call: TRBJ1-2
cdr3_nt: TGTGCCAGCAGTACAGGGCTCTATGGCTACACCTTC
cdr3_aa: CASSTGLYGYTF

d_call: -
clone_size: -
v_call: TRBV5-1
j_call: TRBJ2-1
cdr3_nt: TGCGCCAGCAGCCCGCCTCAGGGAACGGCAAATGAGCAGTTCTTC
cdr3_aa: CASSPPQGTANEQFF

d_call: -
clone_size: once
v_call: TRBV9
j_call: TRBJ2-3
cdr3_nt: TGTGCCAGCAGCGCCGTAGGGACACCCACAGATACGCAGTATTTT
cdr3_aa: CASSAVGTPTDTQYF

d_call: TRBD1
clone_size: once
v_call: TRBV18
j_call: TRBJ2-2
cdr3_nt: TGTGCCAGCTCGTCCTTAACGGGACAGTCCACGAACACCGGGGAGCTGTTTTTT
cdr3_aa: CASSSLTGQSTNTGELFF

d_call: -
clone_size: -
v_call: TRBV14
j_call: TRBJ1-2
cdr3_nt: TGTGCCAGCAGCCCCCTGAACGTGGCAGGGAGGTATGGCTACACCTTC
cdr3_aa: CASSPLNVAGRYGYTF

d_call: -
clone_size: -
v_call: TRBV6-5
j_call: TRBJ1-1
cdr3_nt: TGTGCCAGCAGTTACTCGGCAGGGGAGACTGAAGCTTTCTTT
cdr3_aa: CASSYSAGETEAFF

d_call: -
clone_size: -
v_call: TRBV10-2
j_call: TRBJ2-5
cdr3_nt: TGCGCCAGCAAAGAGGTAGCGAACCAAGAGACCCAGTACTTC
cdr3_aa: CASKEVANQETQYF

d_call: -
clone_size: -
v_call: TRBV5-1
j_call: TRBJ1-1
cdr3_nt: TGCGCCAGCAGCCCCCTGACAGGAGTGAACACTGAAGCTTTCTTT
cdr3_aa: CASSPLTGVNTEAFF

d_call: -
clone_size: -
v_call: TRBV3-1/TRBV3-2
j_call: TRBJ1-1
cdr3_nt: TGTGCCAGCAGCCAAGCCCCAGGGGCGGGTGAAGCTTTCTTT
cdr3_aa: CASSQAPGAGEAFF

d_call: -
clone_size: -
v_call: TRBV7-2
j_call: TRBJ2-7
cdr3_nt: TGTGCCAGCACGAGGGAGACCCAAACCTACGAGCAGTACTTC
cdr3_aa: CASTRETQTYEQYF

d_call: TRBD1
clone_size: -
v_call: TRBV11-3
j_call: TRBJ2-3
cdr3_nt: TGTGCCAGCAGCTTTAACAGGGGAACAGATACGCAGTATTTT
cdr3_aa: CASSFNRGTDTQYF

d_call: -
clone_size: few
v_call: TRBV2
j_call: TRBJ1-2
cdr3_nt: TGTGCCAGCAGGGACAGCGAAGGCTATGGCTACACCTTC
cdr3_aa: CASRDSEGYGYTF

d_call: TRBD2
clone_size: few
v_call: TRBV5-8
j_call: TRBJ2-6
cdr3_nt: TGTGCCAGCAGGACAAAGCGGGGGGGCCTCTCTGGGGCCAACGTCCTGACTTTC
cdr3_aa: CASRTKRGGLSGANVLTF

d_call: -
clone_size: -
v_call: TRBV11-3
j_call: TRBJ2-3
cdr3_nt: TGTGCCAGCAGCTTAGGTTTATCCACTAGCACAGATACGCAGTATTTT
cdr3_aa: CASSLGLSTSTDTQYF

d_call: TRBD2
clone_size: once
v_call: TRBV30
j_call: TRBJ2-1
cdr3_nt: TGTGCCTGGAAGCGACTAGCGGGACAGGGTTCTTGGGATGAGCAGTTCTTC
cdr3_aa: CAWKRLAGQGSWDEQFF